Following are 17 T cell receptor beta chains from one sample sequenced in a study of PD-1 blockade in mismatch repair-deficient tumors. Clones were read by immunoSEQ multiplex PCR, and TCRdb kept only the in-frame ones, dropping some. The sample records about 84,000 clones, over 70% being singletons. The source material was peripheral blood, sampled 12 weeks after starting pembrolizumab. These receptor sequences come from an adult with mismatch repair-deficient cancer.

V usage is TRBV9 and J usage is TRBJ1-2, with TRBD1 matching 7 bases. The trim removed 2 bases at V and 1 base at J, leaving 8 bases unmatched. There are 16 residues in the CDR3. The germline CDR1 and CDR2 sequences are SGDLS and YYNGEE. The CDR3 reads CASSVEQGPRNYGYTF. The CDR3, as DNA: TGTGCCAGCAGCGTCGAACAGGGGCCCCGTAACTATGGCTACACCTTC.

This chain connects TRBV29-1 to TRBJ2-1, with 9 bases fitting TRBD2. The germline CDR1 and CDR2 sequences are SQVTM and ANQGSEA. The CDR3 length is 15 residues. V was pared by 1 base and J by 1 base, with 2 bases of the junction left unmatched. The chain's CDR3 is CSVEVRGGSYNEQFF. The CDR3 DNA is TGCAGCGTTGAAGTGCGGGGGGGATCCTACAATGAGCAGTTCTTC.

The CDR3 sequence is CASSLQGANEQYF. In DNA form, the CDR3 reads TGTGCCAGCAGCCTACAGGGGGCGAATGAGCAGTACTTC. The chain links TRBV5-5 to TRBJ2-7, with TRBD1 matching over 9 bases. Losses at the gene ends were 4 bases for V and 7 bases for J; bases not matched to a gene: 6. This CDR3 is built from 13 residues. Germline values: CDR1 SGHKS, CDR2 YYEKEE (reference sequence).

The chain combines TRBV7-6 with TRBJ2-7; D remains ambiguous. The CDR3 extends over 14 amino acids. Looked up from germline, CDR1 is SGHVS and CDR2 is FNYEAQ. The V and J ends lost 2 bases and 0 bases respectively, with 8 bases between them. The chain's CDR3 is CASSLRDNSYEQYF. The CDR3 region has the DNA TGTGCCAGCAGCTTAAGAGACAACTCCTACGAGCAGTACTTC.

This chain uses TRBV11-3 with TRBJ2-1; TRBD2 might be the D (6 bases). This CDR3 spans 14 amino acids. Trimming stripped 1 base from V and 8 bases from J, with 12 bases between. The V gene's germline CDR1 is SGHNT and CDR2 YENEEA. The CDR3 sequence: CASSLGGIEHEQFF. The CDR3 coding sequence is TGTGCCAGCAGCTTAGGCGGGATAGAGCATGAGCAGTTCTTC.

The V and J genes are TRBV6-6 and TRBJ2-7; 7 bases align to TRBD1. The CDR3 extends over 15 amino acids. Trimming took 6 bases from V and 1 from J; bases not matched to a gene: 9. CDR1 is MNHNY and CDR2 is SVGAGI in the germline V gene (reference sequence). This chain's CDR3 is CASRRDSPISYEQYF. CDR3 nucleotides: TGTGCCAGCAGACGGGACAGTCCGATTTCCTACGAGCAGTACTTC.

The sample holds one count of this clone. V is TRBV11-2 and J is TRBJ2-1; no definite D call. Germline V gives CDR1 SGHAT, CDR2 FQNNGV. Trimming pared 0 bases from V and 6 bases from J, leaving 12 bases between. CDR3 length equals 15 residues. The CDR3 coding sequence is TGTGCCAGCAGCTTAGATACTAATCCTGTCAATGAGCAGTTCTTC. Its protein product is CASSLDTNPVNEQFF.

The V gene is TRBV9, the J gene TRBJ2-2; D is unresolved. Germline CDR1 and CDR2: SGDLS and YYNGEE. Trimming pared 0 bases from V and 4 bases from J, leaving 16 bases between. The CDR3 loop spans 17 amino acids. This CDR3 is CASSVVGVPRGTGELFF. The CDR3 bases are TGTGCCAGCAGCGTAGTAGGTGTACCTCGCGGCACCGGGGAGCTGTTTTTT.

The rearrangement uses TRBV7-2 and TRBJ2-7; tentatively, D is TRBD1 (6 bases). CDR3 length: 16 amino acids. Germline V lookup: CDR1 SGHTA, CDR2 FQGNSA. The V and J ends lost 5 bases and 3 bases respectively, with 20 bases between them. The chain's CDR3 is CASSLTSGTKHYEQYF. In nucleotides, the CDR3 is TGTGCCAGCAGCCTTACCTCCGGGACAAAGCACTACGAGCAGTACTTC.

This clone was seen a few times. The V call is TRBV7-9, the J call TRBJ1-1; possibly TRBD1 for D (6 bases). With 5 bases removed from V and 7 bases from J, the gap between germline ends came to 14 bases. CDR1 is SEHNR and CDR2 is FQNEAQ in the germline V gene (reference sequence). The CDR3 contains 13 residues. CDR3 nucleotide sequence: TGTGCCAGCAGCCAGGCATGGGGGCGTGAAGCTTTCTTT. It codes for CASSQAWGREAFF.

The chain employs TRBV7-9 and TRBJ1-5, with D possibly being TRBD1 (5 bases). Germline assignment: CDR1 SEHNR and CDR2 FQNEAQ (reference sequence). V was shortened by 1 base and J by 8 bases, with 12 bases between the two germline ends. The CDR3 contains 14 residues. The CDR3 coding sequence is TGTGCCAGCAGCTTAGTGGGGACCGAGGAGCCCCAGCATTTT. Amino acids: CASSLVGTEEPQHF. Variable domain in full (rest from reference TRBV7-9 and TRBJ1-5): DTGVSQNPRHKITKRGQNVTFRCDPISEHNRLYWYRQTLGQGPEFLTYFQNEAQLEKSRLLSDRFSAERPKGSFSTLEIQRTEQGDSAMYLCASSLVGTEEPQHFGDGTRLSIL.

CDR3 sequence: CASSQEVPSGPNNEQFF. Written as DNA, the CDR3 is TGCGCCAGCAGCCAAGAGGTCCCTAGCGGGCCGAACAATGAGCAGTTCTTC. The V call is TRBV4-1, the J call TRBJ2-1; the match to TRBD2 covers 8 bases. Germline V gene lookup returns CDR1 MGHRA and CDR2 YSYEKL. There are 17 residues in the CDR3. V lost 0 bases to trimming and J lost 5 bases; unmatched junction nucleotides: 9.

In this sample, this clone turned up once. In nucleotides, the CDR3 is TGTGCCAGCAGCCCCGGACGTTGGTCCTCTGGGGCCAACGTCCTGACTTTC. Protein product: CASSPGRWSSGANVLTF. V and J are TRBV7-3 and TRBJ2-6, with D unclear. The germline V gene encodes CDR1 SGHTA and CDR2 FQGTGA. With 5 bases removed from V and 0 bases from J, the gap between germline ends came to 14 bases. CDR3 length equals 17 residues.

This chain uses TRBV10-3 with TRBJ2-5, with TRBD1 matching 11 bases. The V segment lost 7 bases and the J segment 5 bases; nucleotides outside the gene matches: 12. There are 16 residues in the CDR3. The germline V gene has CDR1 ENHRY and CDR2 SYGVKD. The CDR3 protein is CAIIEDRGRKGETQYF. The CDR3 nucleotides read TGTGCCATCATAGAGGACAGGGGGCGCAAGGGGGAGACCCAGTACTTC.

The CDR3 here is CASSIRTSGTNGNEQFF. The DNA of the CDR3 is TGTGCCAGCAGCATACGGACTAGCGGGACAAATGGCAATGAGCAGTTCTTC. This sequence joins TRBV11-2 and TRBJ2-1, with 12 bases identical to TRBD2. The CDR3 sequence is 17 residues long. In germline, CDR1 is SGHAT, CDR2 FQNNGV. Germline trimming cut 5 bases from V and 6 bases from J; bases unmatched to any gene: 11.

This sequence joins TRBV9 and TRBJ1-5, with D possibly being TRBD1 (6 bases). Germline CDR1 and CDR2: SGDLS and YYNGEE. This CDR3 is built from 14 residues. V was cut by 1 base and J by 5 bases, with 10 bases left in between. CDR3 residues: CASSVLDSDQPQHF. The CDR3 nucleotides are TGTGCCAGCAGCGTACTGGACAGCGATCAGCCCCAGCATTTT. Together with reference TRBV9 and TRBJ1-5, the CDR3 gives the full variable domain: DSGVTQTPKHLITATGQRVTLRCSPRSGDLSVYWYQQSLDQGLQFLIQYYNGEERAKGNILERFSAQQFPDLHSELNLSSLELGDSALYFCASSVLDSDQPQHFGDGTRLSIL.

This chain links TRBV7-9 with TRBJ1-2; D gene unclear. Trimming took off 5 bases at V and 4 bases at J, with 11 bases between the two ends. There are 13 residues in the CDR3. Germline V gene sequence: CDR1 SEHNR, CDR2 FQNEAQ (reference sequence). The CDR3 loop is CASSSAGFYGYTF. In DNA form, the CDR3 reads TGTGCCAGCAGCAGTGCAGGTTTCTATGGCTACACCTTC.